This TCR beta chain was captured by sequencing in a study of cytomegalovirus exposure and HLA in healthy donors. With 60 Vbeta and 13 Jbeta primers, the PCR was carried out. Clones were read by immunoSEQ multiplex PCR, and TCRdb kept only the in-frame ones, dropping some. The sample carries 100,000 to 150,000 clones, 83% recorded once. Study outcomes and limitations: There were 150 to 200 TCR beta chains listed as cytomegalovirus-associated.

The CDR3 runs to 14 residues. V gave up 3 bases and J gave up 10 bases, with 13 bases separating them. Germline loops: CDR1 SGHVS, CDR2 FQNEAQ. Worth noting for this clone: The antigen remains unidentified.

The material sequenced was PBMCs. This sequence joins TRBV7-8 and TRBJ1-6; D may be TRBD1 (5 bases). The receptor's source is a man in his late teens or twenties in good health and CMV-seropositive. CDR3 amino acids: CASSLGQDSSPLHF. CDR3 in DNA: TGTGCCAGCAGCTTGGGGCAAGACTCGTCACCCCTCCACTTT.